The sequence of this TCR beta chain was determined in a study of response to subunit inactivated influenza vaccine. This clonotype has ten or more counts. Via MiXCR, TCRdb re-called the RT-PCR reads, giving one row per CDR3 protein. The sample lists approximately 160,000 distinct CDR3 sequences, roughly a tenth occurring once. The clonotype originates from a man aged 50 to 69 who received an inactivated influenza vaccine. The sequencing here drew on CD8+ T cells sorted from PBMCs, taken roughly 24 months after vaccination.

CDR3 residues: CAIVDSNTGELFF. CDR3 sequence (DNA): TGTGCCATCGTGGACAGCAACACCGGGGAGCTGTTTTTT. J is TRBJ2-2 and V is TRBV10-3; possible D gene TRBD1, 6 bases. This CDR3 is 13 amino acids long. CDR1 and CDR2 from the germline V gene are ENHRY and SYGVKD. Trimming stripped 8 bases from V and 2 bases from J, with 9 bases between.